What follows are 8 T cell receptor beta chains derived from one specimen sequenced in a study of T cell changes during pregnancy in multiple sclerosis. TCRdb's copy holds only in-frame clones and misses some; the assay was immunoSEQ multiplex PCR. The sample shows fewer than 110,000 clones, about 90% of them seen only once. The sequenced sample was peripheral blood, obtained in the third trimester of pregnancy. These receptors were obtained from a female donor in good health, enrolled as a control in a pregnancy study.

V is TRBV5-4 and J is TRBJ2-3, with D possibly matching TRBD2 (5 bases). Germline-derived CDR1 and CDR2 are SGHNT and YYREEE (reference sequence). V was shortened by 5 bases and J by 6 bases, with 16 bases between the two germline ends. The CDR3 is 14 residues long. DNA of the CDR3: TGTGCCAGCAGTTCTGCCGGGGTAATGGATACGCAGTATTTT. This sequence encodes CASSSAGVMDTQYF.

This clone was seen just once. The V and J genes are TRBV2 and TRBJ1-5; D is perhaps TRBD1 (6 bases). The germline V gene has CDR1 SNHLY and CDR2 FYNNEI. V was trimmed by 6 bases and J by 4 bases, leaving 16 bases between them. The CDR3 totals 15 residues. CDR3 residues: CASRGDRLRNQPQHF. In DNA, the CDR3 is TGTGCCAGCAGGGGAGACAGGCTCCGAAATCAGCCCCAGCATTTT.

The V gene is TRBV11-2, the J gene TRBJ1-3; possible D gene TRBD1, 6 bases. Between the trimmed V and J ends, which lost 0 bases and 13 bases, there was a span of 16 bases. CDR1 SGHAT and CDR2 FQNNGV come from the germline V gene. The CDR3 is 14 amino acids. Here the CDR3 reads CASSLEPGQLSIYF. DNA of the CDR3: TGTGCCAGCAGCTTAGAACCAGGACAGCTCTCAATATATTTT. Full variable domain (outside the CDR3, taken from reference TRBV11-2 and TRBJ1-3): EAGVAQSPRYKIIEKRQSVAFWCNPISGHATLYWYQQILGQGPKLLIQFQNNGVVDDSQLPKDRFSAERLKGVDSTLKIQPAKLEDSAVYLCASSLEPGQLSIYFGEGSWLTVV.

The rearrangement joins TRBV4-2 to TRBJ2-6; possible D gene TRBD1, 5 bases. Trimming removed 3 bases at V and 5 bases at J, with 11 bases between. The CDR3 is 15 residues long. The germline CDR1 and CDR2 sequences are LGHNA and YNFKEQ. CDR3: CASSHGQARANVLTF. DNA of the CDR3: TGTGCCAGCAGCCACGGACAAGCCAGGGCCAACGTCCTGACTTTC.

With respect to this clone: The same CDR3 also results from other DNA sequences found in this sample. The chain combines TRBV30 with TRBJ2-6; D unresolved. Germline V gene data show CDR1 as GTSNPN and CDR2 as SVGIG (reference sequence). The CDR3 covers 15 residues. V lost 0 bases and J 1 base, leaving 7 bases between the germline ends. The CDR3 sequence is CAWSVLPSGANVLTF. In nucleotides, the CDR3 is TGTGCCTGGAGTGTACTTCCATCTGGGGCCAACGTCCTGACTTTC.

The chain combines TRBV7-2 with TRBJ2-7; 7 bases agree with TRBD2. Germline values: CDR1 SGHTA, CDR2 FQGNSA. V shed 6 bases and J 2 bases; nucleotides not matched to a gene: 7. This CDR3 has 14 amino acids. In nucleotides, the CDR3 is TGTGCCAGCAGTCGTAGGCGGGGGACCTACGAGCAGTACTTC. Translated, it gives CASSRRRGTYEQYF. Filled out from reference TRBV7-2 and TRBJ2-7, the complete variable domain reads GAGVSQSPSNKVTEKGKDVELRCDPISGHTALYWYRQSLGQGLEFLIYFQGNSAPDKSGLPSDRFSAERTGGSVSTLTIQRTQQEDSAVYLCASSRRRGTYEQYFGPGTRLTVT.

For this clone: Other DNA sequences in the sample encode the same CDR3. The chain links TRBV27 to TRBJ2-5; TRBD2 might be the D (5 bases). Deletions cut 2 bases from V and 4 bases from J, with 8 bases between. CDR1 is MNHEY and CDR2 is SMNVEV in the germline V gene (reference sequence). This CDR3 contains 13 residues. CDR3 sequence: CASSLDRGETQYF. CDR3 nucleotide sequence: TGTGCCAGCAGTTTAGACCGGGGAGAGACCCAGTACTTC.

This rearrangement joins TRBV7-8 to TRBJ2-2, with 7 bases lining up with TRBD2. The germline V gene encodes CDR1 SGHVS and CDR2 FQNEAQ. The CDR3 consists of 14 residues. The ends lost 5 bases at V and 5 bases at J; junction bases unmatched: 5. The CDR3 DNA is TGTGCCAGCAGCCCGAGGGAGGGGACCGGGGAGCTGTTTTTT. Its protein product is CASSPREGTGELFF.